These 23 T cell receptor beta chains were sequenced from one sample in a study of blood T cell repertoires in COVID-19. Profiling relied on immunoSEQ multiplex PCR, and the TCRdb table lists in-frame clones only, not all of them. The sample carries around 150,000 clones, roughly 85% recorded once. Sample: peripheral blood. These receptor sequences come from a human donor with acute or convalescent COVID-19. The donor label of this sample is uncertain.

Only one count was recorded for this clone. The CDR3 bases are TGTGCCAGCAGCGCAGGCACAGATACGCAGTATTTT. Its protein is CASSAGTDTQYF. The genes are TRBV25-1 and TRBJ2-3; D is ambiguous. V lost 6 bases to trimming and J lost 1 base, with 5 bases between them. CDR1 and CDR2 (germline): MGHDK, SYGVNS. The CDR3 is 12 residues long.

The DNA of the CDR3 is TGTGCCAGAAGCCCGCGGGACAGGGGAGGATATGGCTACACCTTC. This sequence encodes CARSPRDRGGYGYTF. V gene TRBV5-3 combines with J gene TRBJ1-2; 10 bases agree with TRBD1. Being an ORF, TRBV5-3 has a function that is uncertain. V gave up 4 bases and J gave up 5 bases; unmatched junction bases: 8. The CDR3 has 15 amino acids.

This chain connects TRBV27 to TRBJ2-6, with a weak D call TRBD2 (5 bases). The CDR3 loop spans 17 amino acids. Trimming took 2 bases from V and 0 from J, leaving 11 bases between them. Germline V gene data show CDR1 as MNHEY and CDR2 as SMNVEV (reference sequence). CDR3 loop: CASSLVGLHSGANVLTF. CDR3 nucleotides: TGTGCCAGCAGTTTAGTCGGACTCCACTCTGGGGCCAACGTCCTGACTTTC.

In DNA, the CDR3 is TGTGCCAGCAGCTTAGAGGGGGGGCTAGCATATGAGCAGTTCTTC. As protein: CASSLEGGLAYEQFF. The J gene is TRBJ2-1, the V gene TRBV7-8, with a possible D match to TRBD2 (7 bases). Germline V lookup: CDR1 SGHVS, CDR2 FQNEAQ. Trimming took 1 base from V and 8 from J, leaving 15 bases between them. This CDR3 has 15 residues.

V and J are TRBV7-9 and TRBJ2-7; 8 bases agree with TRBD2. V trimming: 6 bases; J trimming: 0 bases; junction bases outside the gene matches: 10. Germline values: CDR1 SEHNR, CDR2 FQNEAQ (reference sequence). The length of the CDR3 is 16 residues. The CDR3 DNA follows: TGTGCCAGCAGACAATCGGGAGGGGCCAGCTCCTACGAGCAGTACTTC. Translated, it gives CASRQSGGASSYEQYF.

The V call is TRBV10-3, the J call TRBJ1-2, with D perhaps matching TRBD1 (6 bases). CDR3 length: 13 residues. CDR1 and CDR2 from the germline V gene are ENHRY and SYGVKD. Trimming removed 6 bases at V and 3 bases at J, with 11 bases between. The CDR3 DNA reads as TGTGCCATCAGAGGGGGGGAGGACTATGGCTACACCTTC. This encodes CAIRGGEDYGYTF.

The chain has TRBV9 and TRBJ2-3, with TRBD2 identical over 7 bases. Germline CDR1 SGDLS, CDR2 YYNGEE. With V trimmed by 0 bases and J by 0 bases, 4 bases remained unmatched. The CDR3 covers 16 residues. CDR3 sequence (DNA): TGTGCCAGCAGCGTAGTGGCTAGCGGAAGCACAGATACGCAGTATTTT. This gives the protein CASSVVASGSTDTQYF.

V usage is TRBV11-2 and J usage is TRBJ2-2, with D perhaps TRBD1 (6 bases). Germline CDR1 reads SGHAT; CDR2 reads FQNNGV. The CDR3 is made up of 14 amino acids. The V and J ends lost 5 bases and 6 bases respectively, with 13 bases between them. CDR3 loop: CASSPTDRPGELFF. Written as DNA, the CDR3 is TGTGCCAGCAGCCCGACCGACAGGCCCGGGGAGCTGTTTTTT.

The CDR3 region has the DNA TGTGCCAGCCGCCAGGATAGGAACACCTACGAGCAGTACTTC. Translated, it gives CASRQDRNTYEQYF. This chain connects TRBV28 to TRBJ2-7; D gene unclear. V was pared by 8 bases and J by 2 bases, with 16 bases between. Germline-derived CDR1 and CDR2 are MDHEN and SYDVKM. The CDR3 is 14 amino acids.

V and J are TRBV9 and TRBJ2-7; D might be TRBD2 (5 bases). CDR1 is SGDLS and CDR2 is YYNGEE in the germline V gene. The CDR3 loop spans 14 amino acids. V was cut by 2 bases and J by 4 bases, with 13 bases left in between. CDR3 region: CASSVGADLYEQYF. In nucleotides, the CDR3 is TGTGCCAGCAGCGTCGGAGCGGACCTATACGAGCAGTACTTC.

This clone has just one count. This rearrangement joins TRBV6-5 to TRBJ1-2; D uncertain. V lost 8 bases and J 4 bases, leaving 8 bases between the germline ends. The CDR3 runs 11 residues. Germline CDR1 and CDR2: MNHEY and SVGAGI. CDR3 region: CASGLGYGYTF. The CDR3 coding sequence is TGTGCCAGCGGGCTCGGCTATGGCTACACCTTC.

This chain connects TRBV5-4 to TRBJ1-2; D gene unclear. V was cut by 0 bases and J by 8 bases, with 11 bases left in between. This CDR3 comprises 13 residues. From germline, CDR1 is SGHNT and CDR2 YYREEE (reference sequence). Here the CDR3 DNA reads TGTGCCAGCAGCTTGGAAGCTCGAACGGGCTACACCTTC. Translating gives CASSLEARTGYTF.

V and J are TRBV30 and TRBJ2-6, with 10 positions matching TRBD1. Per germline, CDR1 GTSNPN and CDR2 SVGIG (reference sequence). With 3 bases clipped from V and 0 bases from J, the junction kept 5 bases outside the gene matches. The CDR3 spans 17 residues. Written as DNA, the CDR3 is TGTGCCTGGAGGAGGGGACAGGGGAGCTCTGGGGCCAACGTCCTGACTTTC. Its protein product is CAWRRGQGSSGANVLTF.

CDR3 sequence (DNA): TGTGCCAGCAGTTACTCAATACCGGAGCAAGCTTTCTTT. It encodes CASSYSIPEQAFF. The J gene is TRBJ1-1, the V gene TRBV6-5; D unclear. The CDR3 is 13 amino acids. Per germline, CDR1 MNHEY and CDR2 SVGAGI. V was pared by 0 bases and J by 9 bases, with 11 bases between.

The V call is TRBV7-2, the J call TRBJ2-3; 13 bases are shared with TRBD2. This CDR3 comprises 17 residues. Germline CDR1 is SGHTA and CDR2 is FQGNSA. The trim removed 3 bases at V and 5 bases at J, leaving 8 bases unmatched. CDR3 region: CASSFLTSGGRGDTQYF. As DNA, the CDR3 is TGTGCCAGCAGCTTCTTGACTAGCGGGGGGCGAGGAGATACGCAGTATTTT.

The chain combines TRBV28 with TRBJ1-1, with D hard to call. V shed 5 bases and J shed 1 base, with 17 bases lying between them. In germline, CDR1 is MDHEN, CDR2 SYDVKM. This CDR3 has 16 amino acids. Here the CDR3 reads CASSRGEREPNTEAFF. In DNA form, the CDR3 reads TGTGCCAGCAGTCGGGGTGAGCGCGAGCCGAACACTGAAGCTTTCTTT. Full variable domain (outside the CDR3, taken from reference TRBV28 and TRBJ1-1): DVKVTQSSRYLVKRTGEKVFLECVQDMDHENMFWYRQDPGLGLRLIYFSYDVKMKEKGDIPEGYSVSREKKERFSLILESASTNQTSMYLCASSRGEREPNTEAFFGQGTRLTVV.

The V and J genes are TRBV24-1 and TRBJ2-5; 12 bases align to TRBD2. Unmatched junction bases numbered 9, after V lost 4 bases and J lost 4 bases. The CDR3 length is 17 residues. The germline V gene has CDR1 KGHDR and CDR2 SFDVKD. The CDR3: CATSDTPSGGAVETQYF. CDR3 coding DNA: TGTGCCACCAGTGACACTCCTAGCGGGGGGGCGGTAGAGACCCAGTACTTC.

The chain is built from TRBV7-9 and TRBJ1-1; D unresolved. Germline assignment: CDR1 SEHNR and CDR2 FQNEAQ (reference sequence). The CDR3 length is 12 residues. Trimming pared 5 bases from V and 7 bases from J, leaving 11 bases between. Written as DNA, the CDR3 is TGTGCCAGCAGCCCCGGGAGAGGTGAAGCTTTCTTT. Translation gives CASSPGRGEAFF.

CDR3 DNA: TGTGCCAGCTCACCACTTGAGGGGGGGACCCCTTCATCCGCGGGCTACACCTTC. Amino acid sequence: CASSPLEGGTPSSAGYTF. The gene calls are TRBV18 and TRBJ1-2; possible D gene TRBD1, 6 bases. Germline V gene sequence: CDR1 KGHSH, CDR2 LQKENI. Trimming shortened V by 1 base and J by 8 bases, and 26 bases separated the two germline ends. The CDR3 is 18 residues long.

The V gene is TRBV24-1, the J gene TRBJ2-2, with D maybe TRBD1 (6 bases). This CDR3 is 16 amino acids long. With 5 bases removed from V and 4 bases from J, the gap between germline ends came to 16 bases. Germline V gene data show CDR1 as KGHDR and CDR2 as SFDVKD. The CDR3 DNA follows: TGTGCCACCAGTGTTTCAGGCAGGGGAGTCACCGGGGAGCTGTTTTTT. Its translation is CATSVSGRGVTGELFF.

This clone was counted once. This chain joins TRBV5-1 and TRBJ2-3, with D perhaps matching TRBD2 (5 bases). This CDR3 has 14 amino acids. CDR1 SGHRS and CDR2 YFSETQ come from the germline V gene. V lost 6 bases, J lost 2 bases, and 13 bases lay in between. The CDR3 nucleotides are TGCGCCAGCAACGAGGGCTTTCTCACAGATACGCAGTATTTT. Translation gives CASNEGFLTDTQYF.

The chain links TRBV9 to TRBJ1-2; D not certain. Germline CDR1 reads SGDLS; CDR2 reads YYNGEE. This CDR3 has 16 residues. V lost 10 bases and J 4 bases, leaving 26 bases between the germline ends. The CDR3 DNA is TGTGCCCGTAATCCTCCCATTCTTCGGGGTCCCTATGGCTACACCTTC. Translation: CARNPPILRGPYGYTF.

This clone was detected once. V and J are TRBV30 and TRBJ1-2; D is uncertain. The V end lost 2 bases, the J end lost 8 bases, and 9 bases lay between the germline ends. This CDR3 comprises 11 residues. Germline V gives CDR1 GTSNPN, CDR2 SVGIG (reference sequence). The CDR3 reads CAWSLLSGYTF. The CDR3 bases are TGTGCCTGGAGTCTCCTTTCGGGCTACACCTTC.